The 31 T cell receptor beta chains in this list originate from one sample, sequenced in a study of T cells expressing NK-cell markers. With the 5' RACE reads reprocessed, TCRdb shows one record per CDR3 protein and no DNA. The table lists about 190,000 distinct CDR3 sequences, with 20% in the top ten. The sample consisted of blood T cells: a sorted CD56 or NKG2C T cell subset, CD4+ or CD8+ T cells, or bulk PBMC T cells (not recorded which). The receptors were gathered from a man between 18 and 69 years old in good health.

The chain carries TRBV7-9 and TRBJ2-3; TCRdb's assignment of TRBD1 cannot be checked, as there is no DNA. The CDR3 length is 16 residues. Germline V CDR1 and CDR2: SEHNR, FQNEAQ (reference sequence). CDR3 region: CASSNRDRDAPDTQYF.

This chain links TRBV25-1 with TRBJ2-7. The CDR3 consists of 12 residues. Germline V lookup: CDR1 MGHDK, CDR2 SYGVNS. The CDR3 sequence is CASSESNGEQYF.

V gene TRBV3-1 combines with J gene TRBJ2-7. This CDR3 comprises 15 residues. Germline assignment: CDR1 LGHDT and CDR2 YNNKEL (reference sequence). CDR3 protein: CASSPNNEWSYEQYF.

V gene TRBV5-5 combines with J gene TRBJ2-5; with no DNA, the TCRdb D assignment of TRBD1 cannot be verified. Germline V gene data show CDR1 as SGHKS and CDR2 as YYEKEE (reference sequence). CDR3 length equals 13 residues. The CDR3 spells CASSFGGSGTQYF.

J is TRBJ2-1 and V is TRBV15; without DNA, the TCRdb call of TRBD2 cannot be checked. The CDR3 is 15 amino acids. Germline V gene data show CDR1 as LNHNV and CDR2 as YYDKDF (reference sequence). The CDR3 sequence: CATSRDAGGYNEQFF.

The chain has TRBV27 and TRBJ1-3. The germline V gene encodes CDR1 MNHEY and CDR2 SMNVEV (reference sequence). The CDR3 is 14 residues long. CDR3 residues: CASSSSYSGNTIYF.

The rearrangement links TRBV9 to TRBJ2-3; TCRdb indicates TRBD1, and absent DNA this call remains unverified. The CDR3 contains 13 residues. Germline V gene lookup returns CDR1 SGDLS and CDR2 YYNGEE. This CDR3 is CASRGGFTDTQYF.

V gene TRBV6-1 combines with J gene TRBJ2-5; TCRdb proposes TRBD1, but this gene call is untestable without DNA. This CDR3 spans 14 amino acids. Germline V CDR1 and CDR2: MNHNS, SASEGT. CDR3 region: CASSGQGQGETQYF.

The J gene is TRBJ2-3, the V gene TRBV5-1; the TRBD2 assignment by TCRdb is unverifiable without DNA. This CDR3 has 16 residues. The V gene's germline CDR1 is SGHRS and CDR2 YFSETQ. CDR3 sequence reads: CASSDGTSSDTDTQYF.

This chain joins TRBV7-9 and TRBJ2-2; the TCRdb call, TRBD1, lacks DNA for checking. Germline assignment: CDR1 SEHNR and CDR2 FQNEAQ (reference sequence). This CDR3 comprises 17 residues. CDR3: CASSPRQGRGNTGELFF.

This chain joins TRBV24-1 and TRBJ2-5; TCRdb designates TRBD1, a call that cannot be tested without DNA. This CDR3 is 17 amino acids long. The germline CDR1 and CDR2 sequences are KGHDR and SFDVKD. This chain's CDR3 is CATSTRPGQGKQETQYF.

The J gene is TRBJ1-2, the V gene TRBV7-9; no DNA is available, so the TRBD1 call from TCRdb remains unchecked. The germline V gene encodes CDR1 SEHNR and CDR2 FQNEAQ (reference sequence). The CDR3 runs to 16 residues. The CDR3 loop reads CASSLGPGGFNYGYTF.

V and J are TRBV12-3 or TRBV12-4 and TRBJ2-5; TCRdb's D call of TRBD2 is untestable without DNA. The CDR3 length is 17 residues. Here the CDR3 reads CASSSPRTLAGEETQYF.

V and J are TRBV2 and TRBJ1-1; TCRdb gives TRBD1 as the D gene, but with no DNA this cannot be confirmed. Germline CDR1 SNHLY, CDR2 FYNNEI. The CDR3 contains 14 residues. This CDR3 is CASMVDRANTEAFF.

The chain carries TRBV29-1 and TRBJ2-7; TCRdb lists TRBD1, though no DNA is available to test this call. The CDR3 spans 17 residues. Germline lookup yields CDR1 SQVTM and CDR2 ANQGSEA. The CDR3 protein is CSVEDTETGQGPYEQYF.

This chain joins TRBV24-1 and TRBJ1-5; there is no DNA to check the TCRdb D call of TRBD1. The CDR3 covers 16 residues. Germline V gene data show CDR1 as KGHDR and CDR2 as SFDVKD. CDR3 sequence reads: CATSPRKGDRYQPQHF.

This chain connects TRBV7-9 to TRBJ2-5. Germline V CDR1 and CDR2: SEHNR, FQNEAQ (reference sequence). The CDR3 is made up of 14 amino acids. The CDR3: CASSGSMGQETQYF.

The genes are TRBV6-1 and TRBJ1-5; TCRdb's D gene call, TRBD1, goes unchecked for lack of DNA. The germline V gene encodes CDR1 MNHNS and CDR2 SASEGT. The CDR3 has 16 amino acids. CDR3 residues: CASSGGTAYSNQPQHF.

The chain carries TRBV27 and TRBJ2-5; as DNA is missing, the TRBD2 call by TCRdb cannot be tested. CDR1 is MNHEY and CDR2 is SMNVEV in the germline V gene (reference sequence). This CDR3 has 14 amino acids. CDR3 in amino acids: CASSPGGAGETQYF.

This chain links TRBV4-2 with TRBJ2-7; TCRdb calls TRBD1, which cannot be checked without DNA. The CDR3 loop spans 16 amino acids. Germline assignment: CDR1 LGHNA and CDR2 YNFKEQ. This CDR3 reads CASSQAGADGGYEQYF.

The V call is TRBV6-6, the J call TRBJ1-1. Germline V gene sequence: CDR1 MNHNY, CDR2 SVGAGI (reference sequence). This CDR3 comprises 13 residues. This CDR3 reads CASSYSYTAEAFF.

The gene calls are TRBV5-1 and TRBJ2-3. The CDR3 runs 15 residues. The germline CDR1 and CDR2 sequences are SGHRS and YFSETQ. CDR3 amino acids: CASSLAGFFTDTQYF.

The chain combines TRBV3-1 with TRBJ2-3; TCRdb's D call, TRBD2, is unchecked because there is no DNA. The CDR3 sequence is 16 residues long. Germline lookup yields CDR1 LGHDT and CDR2 YNNKEL (reference sequence). The chain's CDR3 is CASSPRLAGTTDTQYF.

The chain uses TRBV9 and TRBJ2-7. Germline assignment: CDR1 SGDLS and CDR2 YYNGEE. The CDR3 is 15 residues long. The CDR3 sequence: CASSVGGKNSYEQYF.

The chain employs TRBV6-5 and TRBJ2-1; TCRdb reports TRBD1, a call that lacks DNA to check it against. Germline V gene data show CDR1 as MNHEY and CDR2 as SVGAGI. The length of the CDR3 is 20 residues. CDR3 sequence reads: CASSPQDPTEAASSYNEQFF.

The rearrangement joins TRBV2 to TRBJ2-7; the D call of TRBD2 rests on TCRdb alone, since no DNA is present to check it. The CDR3 length is 15 residues. CDR1 and CDR2 (germline): SNHLY, FYNNEI. The CDR3 loop is CASSEIGLASYEQYF.

V gene TRBV7-6 combines with J gene TRBJ2-6; TCRdb designates TRBD1, a call that cannot be tested without DNA. Germline V gene sequence: CDR1 SGHVS, CDR2 FNYEAQ. CDR3 length equals 16 residues. The CDR3 spells CASSPLLGSGANVLTF.

V gene TRBV25-1 combines with J gene TRBJ2-3. This CDR3 is 14 amino acids long. Germline V gene data show CDR1 as MGHDK and CDR2 as SYGVNS. This CDR3 is CASSRERKFDTQYF. The whole variable domain, filled in from reference TRBV25-1 and TRBJ2-3, reads EADIYQTPRYLVIGTGKKITLECSQTMGHDKMYWYQQDPGMELHLIHYSYGVNSTEKGDLSSESTVSRIRTEHFPLTLESARPSHTSQYLCASSRERKFDTQYFGPGTRLTVL.

The CDR3 loop is CSARDHVDYGELFF. The genes are TRBV20-1 and TRBJ2-2. This CDR3 comprises 14 residues. Germline CDR1 reads DFQATT; CDR2 reads SNEGSKA (reference sequence).

V gene TRBV28 combines with J gene TRBJ1-2. The length of the CDR3 is 13 residues. In germline, CDR1 is MDHEN, CDR2 SYDVKM. CDR3 sequence: CASSPYGRSGYTF.

V and J are TRBV11-2 and TRBJ2-1; TCRdb selects TRBD2, and the lack of DNA leaves this call unchecked. This CDR3 contains 14 residues. Germline assignment: CDR1 SGHAT and CDR2 FQNNGV. The CDR3 is CASSLGTSMNEQFF.